Listed below are T cell receptor beta chains from one sample, sequenced in a study of blood T cell repertoires in COVID-19. The assay was immunoSEQ multiplex PCR, and TCRdb's table has in-frame clones only and misses some. The data contain roughly 250,000 clones, around 89% of them singletons. Specimen: peripheral blood. Every receptor here comes from a woman aged 40 to 50 with acute or convalescent COVID-19. Each CDR3 is given with its conserved first and last residue. D genes are given only for firm matches. Not every row has a clone size; where given, it reads once, few, many or a size class.

d_call j_call clone_size v_call cdr3_aa cdr3_nt
NA TRBJ1-6 NA TRBV2 CASSVERQSPNSPLHF TGTGCCAGCAGTGTGGAAAGACAAAGCCCTAATTCACCCCTCCACTTT
NA TRBJ1-2 NA TRBV3-1/TRBV3-2 CASSRGDGYTF TGTGCCAGCAGCCGGGGAGATGGCTACACCTTC
NA TRBJ2-5 NA TRBV19 CASNGGAKQETQYF TGTGCCAGTAATGGGGGGGCGAAGCAAGAGACCCAGTACTTC
NA TRBJ2-3 few TRBV3-1/TRBV3-2 CASSRGTSTDTQYF TGTGCCAGCAGCCGAGGGACAAGCACAGATACGCAGTATTTT
TRBD1 TRBJ2-1 NA TRBV12-3/TRBV12-4 CASSPGQGHEQFF TGTGCCAGCAGTCCGGGACAGGGGCATGAGCAGTTCTTC
TRBD1 TRBJ1-6 NA TRBV7-8 CASSYADKGASYNSPLHF TGTGCCAGCAGCTACGCCGACAAGGGGGCGTCCTATAATTCACCCCTCCACTTT
NA TRBJ1-2 NA TRBV19 CASSLKLGVNYGYTF TGTGCCAGTAGTCTGAAACTGGGCGTTAACTATGGCTACACCTTC
NA TRBJ2-3 NA TRBV28 CASSSAGRDTQYF TGTGCCAGCAGTTCCGCGGGCAGGGATACGCAGTATTTT
TRBD1 TRBJ1-5 NA TRBV7-2 CASSPASQGALGVPQHF TGTGCCAGCAGCCCCGCCTCACAGGGGGCATTGGGAGTGCCCCAGCATTTT
TRBD1 TRBJ1-2 NA TRBV18 CASSPTGDNHYGYTF TGTGCCAGCTCACCGACAGGGGATAATCACTATGGCTACACCTTC
NA TRBJ2-1 NA TRBV29-1 CSVQRRGNFF TGCAGCGTCCAGAGGAGGGGCAACTTCTTC
TRBD1 TRBJ1-1 few TRBV28 CASRAMDRAGTEAFF TGTGCCAGCAGGGCCATGGACAGGGCGGGAACTGAAGCTTTCTTT
TRBD1 TRBJ2-3 NA TRBV7-2 CASSLPGQARRTDTQYF TGTGCCAGCAGCCTGCCGGGACAGGCGCGGCGCACAGATACGCAGTATTTT
TRBD1 TRBJ1-3 few TRBV6-1 CASSASTGGLRNTIYF TGTGCCAGCAGTGCGTCGACAGGGGGCCTTCGGAACACCATATATTTT
NA TRBJ1-6 NA TRBV28 CASSFRGGKAPLHF TGTGCCAGCAGTTTTCGCGGGGGTAAGGCGCCCCTCCACTTT
NA TRBJ2-6 NA TRBV2 CASRHFSGGVRAQWGANVLTF TGTGCCAGCAGACACTTTTCCGGCGGGGTCAGGGCTCAATGGGGGGCCAACGTCCTGACTTTC
TRBD1 TRBJ1-1 once TRBV24-1 CATGTGGTEAFF TGTGCCACCGGGACAGGGGGCACTGAAGCTTTCTTT
TRBD1 TRBJ1-2 once TRBV5-4 CASRIYRTGNYGYTF TGTGCCAGCAGGATATATCGGACAGGAAACTATGGCTACACCTTC
NA TRBJ1-1 NA TRBV7-9 CASSQRGQTGLNTEAFF TGTGCCAGCAGCCAAAGAGGGCAGACCGGATTGAACACTGAAGCTTTCTTT
NA TRBJ2-3 NA TRBV9 CASSVETDPYTDTQYF TGTGCCAGCAGCGTAGAAACAGATCCATACACAGATACGCAGTATTTT
TRBD1 TRBJ1-3 NA TRBV10-2 CASGTASGNTIYF TGCGCCAGCGGGACAGCTTCTGGAAACACCATATATTTT
NA TRBJ1-6 NA TRBV19 CASGQVSTYNSPLHF TGTGCCAGTGGTCAGGTTTCGACCTATAATTCACCCCTCCACTTT
TRBD1 TRBJ1-1 NA TRBV5-1 CASSLLRGPVTEAFF TGCGCCAGCAGCTTGCTAAGGGGGCCGGTCACTGAAGCTTTCTTT
TRBD2 TRBJ2-1 NA TRBV7-3 CASSPPRGLAGGVGEQFF TGTGCCAGCAGCCCCCCCCGGGGACTAGCGGGGGGGGTGGGTGAGCAGTTCTTC
NA TRBJ1-3 NA TRBV2 CASSQEGGNTIYF TGTGCCAGCAGCCAGGAGGGAGGAAACACCATATATTTT
TRBD1 TRBJ1-6 NA TRBV25-1 CASSEYGQGYSPLHF TGTGCCAGCAGTGAATATGGACAGGGATATTCACCCCTCCACTTT
TRBD1 TRBJ1-2 NA TRBV5-6 CASSARQGYGYTF TGTGCCAGCAGTGCCCGACAGGGCTATGGCTACACCTTC
NA TRBJ2-2 NA TRBV3-1/TRBV3-2 CASSQDYGELFF TGTGCCAGCAGCCAAGATTACGGGGAGCTGTTTTTT
TRBD2 TRBJ2-1 NA TRBV19 CASSILLAGAHEQFF TGTGCCAGTAGTATATTACTAGCGGGGGCCCACGAGCAGTTCTTC
TRBD2 TRBJ2-1 NA TRBV5-1 CASSSGLAGPNEQFF TGCGCCAGCAGCTCGGGACTAGCGGGCCCCAATGAGCAGTTCTTC
NA TRBJ1-5 NA TRBV2 CASSGQGSNQPQHF TGTGCCAGCAGTGGTCAGGGAAGCAATCAGCCCCAGCATTTT
NA TRBJ2-2 NA TRBV4-2 CASSQVLGELFF TGTGCCAGCAGCCAAGTACTCGGGGAGCTGTTTTTT
NA TRBJ2-6 NA TRBV24-1 CATSDSWRGRTGANVLTF TGTGCCACCAGTGATTCCTGGCGGGGGCGGACTGGGGCCAACGTCCTGACTTTC
TRBD1 TRBJ1-1 NA TRBV3-1/TRBV3-2 CASSQTGGGAFF TGTGCCAGCAGCCAAACAGGGGGGGGAGCTTTCTTT
NA TRBJ1-2 NA TRBV19 CASSIENRAYGYTF TGTGCCAGTAGTATTGAAAACCGCGCCTATGGCTACACCTTC
NA TRBJ1-2 NA TRBV6-5 CASSRGGRSYGYTF TGTGCCAGCAGTAGGGGTGGCAGGAGCTATGGCTACACCTTC
TRBD1 TRBJ1-1 NA TRBV29-1 CSVDALGGANTEAFF TGCAGCGTTGACGCCCTAGGGGGCGCGAACACTGAAGCTTTCTTT
TRBD1 TRBJ1-2 few TRBV19 CASSLQSGTGNYGYTF TGTGCCAGTAGTCTACAATCCGGGACAGGGAACTATGGCTACACCTTC
TRBD2 TRBJ2-2 NA TRBV11-2 CASSTGLAGRGTGELFF TGTGCCAGCAGCACGGGACTAGCGGGGCGGGGCACCGGGGAGCTGTTTTTT
NA TRBJ1-3 NA TRBV6-5 CASSYAEPGNTIYF TGTGCCAGCAGTTACGCGGAGCCTGGAAACACCATATATTTT
TRBD2 TRBJ2-1 NA TRBV9 CASSVGPGLAGSSYNEQFF TGTGCCAGCAGCGTAGGCCCGGGACTAGCGGGGAGCTCCTACAATGAGCAGTTCTTC
NA TRBJ1-1 NA TRBV21-1 CASRRKGQGGTEAFF TGTGCCAGCAGGCGTAAGGGACAGGGGGGCACTGAAGCTTTCTTT
TRBD1 TRBJ1-2 NA TRBV18 CASSPRTGHYGYTF TGTGCCAGCTCACCAAGGACAGGGCATTATGGCTACACCTTC
TRBD1 TRBJ2-5 NA TRBV18 CASLPPGQGKETQYF TGTGCCAGCTTACCACCGGGACAGGGGAAAGAGACCCAGTACTTC
NA TRBJ2-1 NA TRBV6-2/TRBV6-3 CASSQGQPQPKIISSYNEQFF TGTGCCAGCAGTCAGGGACAACCGCAGCCGAAGATAATTAGCTCCTACAATGAGCAGTTCTTC
NA TRBJ1-5 NA TRBV24-1 CATSDRIGNQPQHF TGTGCCACCAGTGACAGGATCGGCAATCAGCCCCAGCATTTT
NA TRBJ2-1 NA TRBV27 CASGPQGYEQFF TGTGCCAGCGGACCACAGGGATATGAGCAGTTCTTC
NA TRBJ1-1 NA TRBV10-2 CASSRRDTEAFF TGCGCCAGCAGCAGGAGGGACACTGAAGCTTTCTTT
NA TRBJ2-3 NA TRBV10-2 CASSESSVSTDTQYF TGCGCCAGCAGTGAGTCTTCAGTGAGCACAGATACGCAGTATTTT